This entry lists 5 T cell receptor beta chains sequenced from one sample in a study of human T cells and chemical hapten exposure. TCRdb itself ran the RACE reads through MiXCR, one entry per CDR3 protein. The sample records about 85,000 distinct CDR3 sequences, 11% being singletons. The time point is: patch test 2, 6 weeks after DPC sensitization. Treatment reported: therapeutic diphenylcyclopropenone sensitization with weekly scalp DPC. The sample was whole blood, taken in connection with sensitization to the hapten diphenylcyclopropenone (DPC). The receptors originated from a man younger than 35 with alopecia areata. Some clones in this sample may be carry-over from other donors' samples.

This clonotype showed up many times. The genes are TRBV6-6 and TRBJ2-3; D not certain. The germline V and J ends were trimmed by 0 bases and 2 bases, with 6 bases remaining between them. The CDR3 has 14 residues. Per germline, CDR1 MNHNY and CDR2 SVGAGI (reference sequence). The CDR3 here is CASSYSGYTDTQYF. CDR3 nucleotide sequence: TGTGCCAGCAGTTACTCGGGCTACACAGATACGCAGTATTTT.

The sample holds many counts of this clonotype. V gene TRBV5-8 combines with J gene TRBJ1-2; 8 bases map to TRBD1. Trimming took 2 bases from V and 9 from J; bases not matched to a gene: 6. The CDR3 covers 13 residues. Germline V gives CDR1 SGHTS, CDR2 YDEGEE. This CDR3 is CASSLWSGGSYTF. CDR3 DNA: TGTGCCAGCAGCTTATGGTCAGGGGGCAGCTACACCTTC.

This chain connects TRBV4-3 to TRBJ2-7, with D possibly matching TRBD2 (5 bases). The CDR3 runs to 15 residues. Germline CDR1 LGHNA, CDR2 YSLEER. V was cut by 0 bases and J by 3 bases, with 12 bases left in between. CDR3 nucleotides: TGCGCCAGCAGCCAAGAGCGGGCAGCTTACTACGAGCAGTACTTC. This sequence encodes CASSQERAAYYEQYF.

V gene TRBV11-2 combines with J gene TRBJ1-2; 8 bases are shared with TRBD1. The CDR3 is 15 amino acids. V trimming: 4 bases; J trimming: 7 bases; junction bases outside the gene matches: 11. Per germline, CDR1 SGHAT and CDR2 FQNNGV. The CDR3 nucleotides are TGTGCCAGCAGCTGGCCAGGACAGGGCCTTTCTGGCTACACCTTC. Its translation: CASSWPGQGLSGYTF.

V usage is TRBV5-1 and J usage is TRBJ1-2, with D unclear. Trimming shortened V by 7 bases and J by 5 bases, and 15 bases separated the two germline ends. The length of the CDR3 is 13 residues. Per the germline V gene, CDR1 is SGHRS and CDR2 is YFSETQ. Written as DNA, the CDR3 is TGCGCCAGCTCGGAACCAAACCAGTATGGCTACACCTTC. It yields the protein CASSEPNQYGYTF.